Included here is one T cell receptor beta chain sequence, with context. This sample stems from a study of technical replicates of blood from a handful of donors. TCRdb's table, derived via immunoSEQ multiplex PCR, lists solely in-frame clones and lacks some. The data show over 50,000 clones, with just under 95% seen just once and around 4% held by the top ten. The CDR3 consists of 15 residues. Trimming took 3 bases from V and 5 from J, leaving 17 bases between them. The germline V gene has CDR1 SGDLS and CDR2 YYNGEE. The clonotype was recovered from a human donor in good health. Some clones in this sample may be carry-over from other donors' samples. The sequencing sample was made of PBMCs. The chain couples TRBV9 to TRBJ2-5; tentative D call: TRBD2 (5 bases). CDR3 sequence (DNA): TGTGCCAGCAGCGCGGCGGGTTTAGTGTGGGAGACCCAGTACTTC. Translating gives CASSAAGLVWETQYF.